This paragraph covers one TCR beta chain sequence. Germline assignment: CDR1 MNHEY and CDR2 SMNVEV (reference sequence). The CDR3 is 14 amino acids. V shed 1 base and J shed 6 bases, with 7 bases lying between them. In the original workflow: Quantification of nucleated cells was approximated via reference gene primer amplification. Profiling relied on immunoSEQ multiplex PCR, and the TCRdb table lists in-frame clones only, not all of them. V, J and clone size are those of that table, while D and trimming were read from the DNA. The sample records about 36,000 clones, about 90% being singletons. This sample is part of a study of blood T cell repertoires in COVID-19. On the study more broadly: The United States, Italy and Spain were the sources of the acute and convalescent COVID-19 samples. Nucleic acid was either cDNA or gDNA, and it came from T cells, B-cell-depleted T cells, or PBMCs.

The receptor was isolated from a man in his sixties with acute or convalescent COVID-19. Sequenced: peripheral blood. The chain has TRBV27 and TRBJ1-6, with a weak D call TRBD1 (6 bases). CDR3 DNA: TGTGCCAGCAGTTTATGGACAGTTAATTCACCCCTCCACTTT. Residues: CASSLWTVNSPLHF.